Listed here is a single TCR beta chain. This sample was included in a study of blood T cell repertoires in COVID-19. As for the study in general: Donors in the United States, Italy and Spain gave samples during acute or convalescent COVID-19. T cells, B-cell-depleted T cells, or PBMCs supplied cDNA or gDNA.

Measured with immunoSEQ multiplex PCR; TCRdb has only the in-frame clones, and not every one. The sample holds about 400,000 clones, approximately 91% seen once. Deletions cut 4 bases from V and 6 bases from J, with 13 bases between. The CDR3 has 13 amino acids. Germline lookup yields CDR1 SGHDT and CDR2 YYEEEE. Sequenced material: PBMCs or T cells enriched from blood (not recorded which). The genes are TRBV5-6 and TRBJ1-2; D not resolved. The clonotype was recovered from a woman aged 35 to 49 with acute COVID-19. CDR3 sequence: CASSEGPLNGYTF. In DNA form, the CDR3 reads TGTGCCAGCAGCGAGGGCCCGCTGAATGGCTACACCTTC.